These T cell receptor beta chains were read from a single sample in a study of radiation and T cells in renal cell carcinoma. Produced via immunoSEQ multiplex PCR; TCRdb's table is partial and in-frame only. This sample has 120,000 to 150,000 clones, with 70% to 90% found just once. Sequencing used blood, obtained from a patient whose treatment included radiotherapy and nephrectomy. These receptors came from a woman in her forties or fifties with renal cell carcinoma. The CDR3 runs from the conserved cysteine through the conserved F or W. A D gene is named only where the DNA matches it firmly. The size of a clone is reported for some rows only, either as once, few or many, or as a class for expanded clones.

D gene: NA
clone size: NA
J gene: TRBJ2-7
V gene: TRBV25-1
CDR3 protein: CASSEYSGDAGEQYF
CDR3 DNA: TGTGCCAGCAGTGAATATTCAGGGGACGCCGGCGAGCAGTACTTC

D gene: NA
clone size: NA
J gene: TRBJ2-1
V gene: TRBV5-1
CDR3 protein: CASSLGGMNEQFF
CDR3 DNA: TGCGCCAGCAGCTTGGGGGGGATGAATGAGCAGTTCTTC

D gene: NA
clone size: few
J gene: TRBJ2-7
V gene: TRBV30
CDR3 protein: CASRTENYEQYF
CDR3 DNA: TGTGCCTCCCGGACAGAAAACTACGAGCAGTACTTC

D gene: TRBD2
clone size: NA
J gene: TRBJ2-1
V gene: TRBV5-1
CDR3 protein: CASRIARGGPGDEQFF
CDR3 DNA: TGCGCCAGCAGGATTGCCCGCGGGGGGCCCGGGGATGAGCAGTTCTTC

D gene: TRBD2
clone size: NA
J gene: TRBJ2-2
V gene: TRBV13
CDR3 protein: CASSLWGAGGLTGELFF
CDR3 DNA: TGTGCCAGCAGCTTATGGGGAGCGGGGGGCCTAACCGGGGAGCTGTTTTTT

D gene: NA
clone size: NA
J gene: TRBJ1-1
V gene: TRBV9
CDR3 protein: CASSVEGGSAAFF
CDR3 DNA: TGTGCCAGCAGCGTAGAGGGAGGTAGTGCGGCTTTCTTT

D gene: TRBD2
clone size: many
J gene: TRBJ2-2
V gene: TRBV6-5
CDR3 protein: CASSRSGGYGELFF
CDR3 DNA: TGTGCCAGCAGCCGTAGCGGGGGTTACGGGGAGCTGTTTTTT

D gene: NA
clone size: NA
J gene: TRBJ2-2
V gene: TRBV28
CDR3 protein: CASSVTESNTGELFF
CDR3 DNA: TGTGCCAGCAGTGTGACGGAGAGTAACACCGGGGAGCTGTTTTTT

D gene: NA
clone size: NA
J gene: TRBJ2-3
V gene: TRBV7-2
CDR3 protein: CASGSEATDTQYF
CDR3 DNA: TGTGCCAGCGGCTCCGAGGCCACAGATACGCAGTATTTT

D gene: NA
clone size: few
J gene: TRBJ1-5
V gene: TRBV5-6
CDR3 protein: CASSLGNQPQHF
CDR3 DNA: TGTGCCAGCAGCTTAGGTAATCAGCCCCAGCATTTT

D gene: TRBD1
clone size: NA
J gene: TRBJ1-6
V gene: TRBV25-1
CDR3 protein: CASSEKMTGKNSPLHF
CDR3 DNA: TGTGCCAGCAGTGAAAAAATGACAGGGAAAAATTCACCCCTCCACTTT

D gene: NA
clone size: NA
J gene: TRBJ2-2
V gene: TRBV11-3
CDR3 protein: CASSLDRNTGELFF
CDR3 DNA: TGTGCCAGCAGCTTAGACAGGAACACCGGGGAGCTGTTTTTT

D gene: TRBD2
clone size: NA
J gene: TRBJ2-7
V gene: TRBV5-6
CDR3 protein: CASSPGGLADEQYF
CDR3 DNA: TGTGCCAGCAGCCCGGGGGGACTAGCGGACGAGCAGTACTTC

D gene: NA
clone size: NA
J gene: TRBJ2-1
V gene: TRBV13
CDR3 protein: CASSLANSYNEQFF
CDR3 DNA: TGTGCCAGCAGCTTAGCGAATTCCTACAATGAGCAGTTCTTC

D gene: NA
clone size: NA
J gene: TRBJ1-5
V gene: TRBV27
CDR3 protein: CASSPRAGRGSGNQPQHF
CDR3 DNA: TGTGCCAGCAGCCCTAGGGCCGGCCGGGGCAGTGGCAATCAGCCCCAGCATTTT

D gene: TRBD1
clone size: NA
J gene: TRBJ2-7
V gene: TRBV5-6
CDR3 protein: CASAGTGAYEQYF
CDR3 DNA: TGTGCCAGCGCCGGGACAGGGGCCTACGAGCAGTACTTC

D gene: NA
clone size: NA
J gene: TRBJ2-1
V gene: TRBV28
CDR3 protein: CASQGPENEQFF
CDR3 DNA: TGTGCCAGCCAGGGGCCAGAGAATGAGCAGTTCTTC

D gene: TRBD2
clone size: NA
J gene: TRBJ2-5
V gene: TRBV5-5
CDR3 protein: CASSLQTSGRQETQYF
CDR3 DNA: TGTGCCAGCAGCTTACAGACTAGCGGGAGGCAGGAGACCCAGTACTTC

D gene: NA
clone size: NA
J gene: TRBJ2-2
V gene: TRBV19
CDR3 protein: CASSPDGTNTGELFF
CDR3 DNA: TGTGCCAGTAGTCCGGACGGAACGAACACCGGGGAGCTGTTTTTT

D gene: TRBD1
clone size: NA
J gene: TRBJ2-7
V gene: TRBV9
CDR3 protein: CASSEGTGVTYEQYF
CDR3 DNA: TGTGCCAGCAGCGAGGGGACAGGGGTGACCTACGAGCAGTACTTC

D gene: NA
clone size: NA
J gene: TRBJ2-7
V gene: TRBV7-2
CDR3 protein: CASSLDRIYEQYF
CDR3 DNA: TGTGCCAGCAGCTTAGATCGGATATACGAGCAGTACTTC

D gene: NA
clone size: NA
J gene: TRBJ1-1
V gene: TRBV19
CDR3 protein: CASSIDEGSTEAFF
CDR3 DNA: TGTGCCAGTAGTATCGACGAGGGGAGCACTGAAGCTTTCTTT

D gene: NA
clone size: few
J gene: TRBJ1-2
V gene: TRBV25-1
CDR3 protein: CASSLHGQNGYTF
CDR3 DNA: TGTGCCAGCAGTCTTCACGGACAGAATGGCTACACCTTC

D gene: NA
clone size: NA
J gene: TRBJ1-4
V gene: TRBV18
CDR3 protein: CASSPRKGDEKLFF
CDR3 DNA: TGTGCCAGCTCACCTAGAAAAGGGGATGAAAAACTGTTTTTT

D gene: NA
clone size: NA
J gene: TRBJ1-1
V gene: TRBV11-2
CDR3 protein: CASSLQGIMNTEAFF
CDR3 DNA: TGTGCCAGCAGCTTACAGGGGATTATGAACACTGAAGCTTTCTTT

D gene: TRBD1
clone size: NA
J gene: TRBJ2-7
V gene: TRBV5-8
CDR3 protein: CASGQGPGDYEQYF
CDR3 DNA: TGTGCCAGCGGACAGGGCCCAGGCGACTACGAGCAGTACTTC

D gene: NA
clone size: few
J gene: TRBJ2-5
V gene: TRBV6-1
CDR3 protein: CASKLAQQETQYF
CDR3 DNA: TGTGCCAGCAAACTCGCACAGCAAGAGACCCAGTACTTC

D gene: NA
clone size: NA
J gene: TRBJ2-7
V gene: TRBV6-6
CDR3 protein: CASRLEGSYEQYF
CDR3 DNA: TGTGCCAGTCGATTGGAGGGCTCCTACGAGCAGTACTTC

D gene: NA
clone size: NA
J gene: TRBJ1-2
V gene: TRBV30
CDR3 protein: CAWTLAAGYGYTF
CDR3 DNA: TGTGCCTGGACCTTGGCGGCGGGCTATGGCTACACCTTC

D gene: NA
clone size: NA
J gene: TRBJ1-1
V gene: TRBV7-2
CDR3 protein: CASSFGGHTEAFF
CDR3 DNA: TGTGCCAGCAGCTTCGGTGGTCACACTGAAGCTTTCTTT

D gene: NA
clone size: NA
J gene: TRBJ2-7
V gene: TRBV4-1
CDR3 protein: CASSPGQGLSYEQYF
CDR3 DNA: TGCGCCAGCAGCCCCGGGCAGGGGTTATCCTACGAGCAGTACTTC

D gene: NA
clone size: NA
J gene: TRBJ2-7
V gene: TRBV9
CDR3 protein: CASSVGGHYEQYF
CDR3 DNA: TGTGCCAGCAGCGTAGGGGGACACTACGAGCAGTACTTC

D gene: TRBD1
clone size: NA
J gene: TRBJ2-3
V gene: TRBV9
CDR3 protein: CASSVGQGTDTQYF
CDR3 DNA: TGTGCCAGCAGCGTCGGACAGGGCACAGATACGCAGTATTTT

D gene: NA
clone size: NA
J gene: TRBJ1-6
V gene: TRBV5-4
CDR3 protein: CASSSTNSPLHF
CDR3 DNA: TGTGCCAGCAGCTCGACTAATTCACCCCTCCACTTT

D gene: NA
clone size: few
J gene: TRBJ1-1
V gene: TRBV5-1
CDR3 protein: CASSLGWGTEAFF
CDR3 DNA: TGCGCCAGCAGCTTGGGTTGGGGCACTGAAGCTTTCTTT

D gene: TRBD1
clone size: NA
J gene: TRBJ1-2
V gene: TRBV2
CDR3 protein: CASSPSRGLSNYGYTF
CDR3 DNA: TGTGCCAGCAGCCCAAGCAGGGGGCTGAGTAACTATGGCTACACCTTC

D gene: NA
clone size: NA
J gene: TRBJ2-2
V gene: TRBV5-3
CDR3 protein: CARSFDGEGRLFF
CDR3 DNA: TGTGCCAGAAGCTTTGACGGGGAAGGGAGGCTGTTTTTT

D gene: TRBD2
clone size: NA
J gene: TRBJ2-7
V gene: TRBV5-1
CDR3 protein: CASSFQTGAGDEQYF
CDR3 DNA: TGCGCCAGCAGCTTCCAAACTGGAGCGGGGGACGAGCAGTACTTC

D gene: NA
clone size: NA
J gene: TRBJ2-7
V gene: TRBV5-8
CDR3 protein: CASSTPPLGEQYF
CDR3 DNA: TGTGCCAGCAGCACCCCCCCCCTCGGGGAGCAGTACTTC

D gene: TRBD1
clone size: NA
J gene: TRBJ1-2
V gene: TRBV28
CDR3 protein: CASSTGVRNYGYTF
CDR3 DNA: TGTGCCAGCAGTACAGGGGTACGAAACTATGGCTACACCTTC

D gene: NA
clone size: few
J gene: TRBJ1-2
V gene: TRBV6-6
CDR3 protein: CASQGMEYGYTF
CDR3 DNA: TGTGCCAGCCAAGGGATGGAGTATGGCTACACCTTC

D gene: NA
clone size: NA
J gene: TRBJ2-7
V gene: TRBV6-6
CDR3 protein: CASRGVPISYEQYF
CDR3 DNA: TGTGCCAGCAGGGGAGTGCCCATCTCCTACGAGCAGTACTTC

D gene: TRBD1
clone size: NA
J gene: TRBJ2-2
V gene: TRBV2
CDR3 protein: CASSLTGGADTGELFF
CDR3 DNA: TGTGCCAGCAGTTTGACAGGGGGCGCCGACACCGGGGAGCTGTTTTTT

D gene: TRBD2
clone size: NA
J gene: TRBJ2-3
V gene: TRBV6-6
CDR3 protein: CASSSPRGRATDTQYF
CDR3 DNA: TGTGCCAGCAGCTCCCCTCGGGGGAGGGCGACAGATACGCAGTATTTT

D gene: NA
clone size: NA
J gene: TRBJ2-1
V gene: TRBV29-1
CDR3 protein: CSVEGGVSSYNEQFF
CDR3 DNA: TGCAGCGTTGAAGGCGGGGTAAGCTCCTACAATGAGCAGTTCTTC

D gene: NA
clone size: once
J gene: TRBJ2-7
V gene: TRBV7-9
CDR3 protein: CASNYVGGRNYEQYF
CDR3 DNA: TGTGCCAGCAACTACGTAGGTGGCAGAAACTACGAGCAGTACTTC

D gene: TRBD1
clone size: NA
J gene: TRBJ2-7
V gene: TRBV10-2
CDR3 protein: CASSESGIGTGSYEQYF
CDR3 DNA: TGCGCCAGCAGTGAGTCGGGGATCGGGACAGGGTCCTACGAGCAGTACTTC

D gene: NA
clone size: NA
J gene: TRBJ1-1
V gene: TRBV6-1
CDR3 protein: CARIRGGTEAFF
CDR3 DNA: TGTGCCAGGATACGGGGCGGCACTGAAGCTTTCTTT

D gene: TRBD2
clone size: NA
J gene: TRBJ2-1
V gene: TRBV5-6
CDR3 protein: CASSHGLGRGEQFF
CDR3 DNA: TGTGCCAGCAGTCATGGACTAGGGCGTGGTGAGCAGTTCTTC

D gene: TRBD1
clone size: NA
J gene: TRBJ1-6
V gene: TRBV27
CDR3 protein: CASSLGQGRSPLHF
CDR3 DNA: TGTGCCAGCAGTTTAGGACAGGGTCGGTCACCCCTCCACTTT

D gene: NA
clone size: NA
J gene: TRBJ2-2
V gene: TRBV29-1
CDR3 protein: CSVFSGELFF
CDR3 DNA: TGCAGCGTTTTCTCCGGGGAGCTGTTTTTT